One sample yielded the 16 T cell receptor beta chains listed below, sequenced in a study of response to subunit inactivated influenza vaccine. TCRdb analysed the RT-PCR reads with MiXCR anew, one entry per CDR3 protein. The sample has about 650,000 distinct CDR3 sequences; around a sixth are singletons. The specimen comprised PBMCs from blood, sampled about 11 days after vaccination. These receptors originate from a man aged 50-60 years who received an inactivated influenza vaccine.

The chain uses TRBV20-1 and TRBJ2-1; D is perhaps TRBD1 or TRBD2 (6 bases each). Germline V gene lookup returns CDR1 DFQATT and CDR2 SNEGSKA (reference sequence). Trimming shortened V by 1 base and J by 9 bases, and 13 bases separated the two germline ends. The CDR3 is 13 residues long. The CDR3, as DNA: TGCAGTGCTAGAGGGGACAAGGGAGGTGAGCAGTTCTTC. As protein: CSARGDKGGEQFF.

This clonotype was counted a few times. The V gene is TRBV5-1, the J gene TRBJ1-1; 11 bases match TRBD1. Germline V gene sequence: CDR1 SGHRS, CDR2 YFSETQ. There are 16 residues in the CDR3. Losses at the gene ends were 0 bases for V and 4 bases for J; bases not matched to a gene: 5. CDR3: CASSLVGGTGGTEAFF. CDR3 nucleotide sequence: TGCGCCAGCAGCTTGGTGGGGGGGACAGGGGGCACTGAAGCTTTCTTT.

V is TRBV6-2 or TRBV6-3 and J is TRBJ2-3; D is perhaps TRBD1 or TRBD2 (6 bases each). Germline-derived CDR1 and CDR2 are MNHEY and SVGEGT. V dropped 7 bases and J dropped 5 bases, with 19 bases sitting between them. The CDR3 covers 15 residues. The CDR3 DNA follows: TGTGCCAGCAATATACTGGGGGGCGCGAAAGATACGCAGTATTTT. The encoded protein is CASNILGGAKDTQYF.

This clonotype came up a few times. V gene TRBV20-1 combines with J gene TRBJ2-1; 9 bases line up with TRBD1. The germline V gene has CDR1 DFQATT and CDR2 SNEGSKA (reference sequence). There are 17 residues in the CDR3. The V gene end was trimmed by 5 bases and the J gene end by 1 base; junction bases not matched to a gene: 12. CDR3 residues: CSAGALEGQGSYNEQFF. The DNA for the CDR3 is TGCAGTGCTGGCGCCCTCGAGGGACAGGGTTCCTACAATGAGCAGTTCTTC.

This clonotype was seen more than once but under ten times. The V call is TRBV3-1, the J call TRBJ1-1; D gene unclear. Germline loops: CDR1 LGHDT, CDR2 YNNKEL (reference sequence). V was clipped by 4 bases and J by 0 bases, with 9 bases between them. The length of the CDR3 is 14 residues. The CDR3 loop reads CASSLYTLNTEAFF. The CDR3 DNA sequence: TGTGCCAGCAGCCTCTATACGCTGAACACTGAAGCTTTCTTT.

This clonotype turned up a few times. V usage is TRBV20-1 and J usage is TRBJ2-3, with 10 bases aligning to TRBD2. V lost 2 bases and J lost 2; bases outside the gene matches: 4. This CDR3 has 15 residues. Germline CDR1 is DFQATT and CDR2 is SNEGSKA (reference sequence). CDR3 sequence reads: CSARSSGGHTDTQYF. CDR3 DNA: TGCAGTGCTAGAAGTAGCGGGGGGCACACAGATACGCAGTATTTT.

This clonotype showed up many times. The rearrangement uses TRBV15 and TRBJ2-3; D perhaps matches TRBD2 (5 bases). V shed 2 bases and J shed 0 bases, with 12 bases lying between them. The CDR3 loop spans 16 amino acids. Germline values: CDR1 LNHNV, CDR2 YYDKDF (reference sequence). CDR3 sequence (DNA): TGTGCCACCAGCAGAAATAGCGCCAGAAGCACAGATACGCAGTATTTT. Protein: CATSRNSARSTDTQYF.

This clonotype was counted between two and nine times. V and J are TRBV28 and TRBJ2-3; possibly TRBD1 for D (5 bases). V was trimmed by 4 bases and J by 3 bases, leaving 20 bases between them. Germline V gives CDR1 MDHEN, CDR2 SYDVKM. The CDR3 spans 17 residues. The CDR3 DNA reads as TGTGCCAGCAGTTCCCTCTTGGCAGGGTGGCTGACAGATACGCAGTATTTT. Translation gives CASSSLLAGWLTDTQYF.

This clonotype turned up a few times. J is TRBJ2-1 and V is TRBV6-2 or TRBV6-3; 16 positions agree with TRBD2. Germline CDR1 and CDR2: MNHEY and SVGEGT. This CDR3 has 18 amino acids. After removal of 5 bases from V and 0 bases from J, the junction contained 4 bases not matched to a gene. CDR3 DNA sequence: TGTGCCAGCAGTAGGGGGACTAGCGGGAGGGCCTCCTACAATGAGCAGTTCTTC. Translation gives CASSRGTSGRASYNEQFF.

Ten or more counts support this clonotype. The CDR3 loop reads CSAEGESLKGGYTF. CDR3 sequence (DNA): TGCAGCGCCGAGGGGGAGTCTCTCAAGGGGGGCTACACCTTC. This chain joins TRBV29-1 and TRBJ1-2; TRBD1 might be the D (6 bases). The V gene lost 7 bases and the J gene lost 8 bases, with 23 bases spanning the gap. There are 14 residues in the CDR3. Germline V lookup: CDR1 SQVTM, CDR2 ANQGSEA.

This chain links TRBV5-1 with TRBJ2-3, with no clear D. CDR3 length: 12 amino acids. V gave up 5 bases and J gave up 5 bases, with 9 bases separating them. Looked up from germline, CDR1 is SGHRS and CDR2 is YFSETQ. CDR3 sequence (DNA): TGCGCCAGCAGGGCCGATAAAGATACGCAGTATTTT. It specifies CASRADKDTQYF.

This chain links TRBV6-1 with TRBJ2-5; tentative D call: TRBD2 (7 bases). CDR3 length equals 13 residues. V shed 6 bases and J shed 5 bases, with 13 bases lying between them. Germline-derived CDR1 and CDR2 are MNHNS and SASEGT. The CDR3 nucleotides read TGTGCCAGCAGAGGGGGGGCCGTGGAGACCCAGTACTTC. Translation: CASRGGAVETQYF.

The chain joins TRBV7-7 to TRBJ2-1; 8 positions agree with TRBD1. This CDR3 has 15 residues. Germline CDR1 reads SSHAT; CDR2 reads FNYEAQ (reference sequence). V dropped 5 bases and J dropped 5; count of bases not matched to a gene: 8. The CDR3 is CASSAGGAPDNEQFF. The CDR3 nucleotides are TGTGCCAGCAGCGCAGGGGGCGCGCCGGACAATGAGCAGTTCTTC.

As DNA, the CDR3 is TGCGCCAGCAGCCAGACAGGGGGCCTTGCAGATACGCAGTATTTT. Translated: CASSQTGGLADTQYF. This rearrangement joins TRBV4-3 to TRBJ2-3; 10 bases are shared with TRBD1. V lost 3 bases and J lost 4; bases outside the gene matches: 4. The length of the CDR3 is 15 residues. Per germline, CDR1 LGHNA and CDR2 YSLEER.

This clonotype was counted many times. The CDR3 sequence is CSVARGLTDTQYF. In DNA, the CDR3 is TGCAGCGTTGCCAGGGGGCTGACAGATACGCAGTATTTT. The chain carries TRBV29-1 and TRBJ2-3; 8 nucleotides agree with TRBD1. The CDR3 runs to 13 residues. Looked up from germline, CDR1 is SQVTM and CDR2 is ANQGSEA. Trimming took 4 bases from V and 3 from J; bases not matched to a gene: 3.

The gene calls are TRBV6-2 or TRBV6-3 and TRBJ2-5; D uncertain. Between the trimmed V and J ends, which lost 5 bases and 7 bases, there was a span of 11 bases. This CDR3 is built from 12 residues. Germline lookup yields CDR1 MNHEY and CDR2 SVGEGT. The CDR3 here is CASSPRTATQYF. DNA of the CDR3: TGTGCCAGCAGTCCTAGGACCGCGACCCAGTACTTC.